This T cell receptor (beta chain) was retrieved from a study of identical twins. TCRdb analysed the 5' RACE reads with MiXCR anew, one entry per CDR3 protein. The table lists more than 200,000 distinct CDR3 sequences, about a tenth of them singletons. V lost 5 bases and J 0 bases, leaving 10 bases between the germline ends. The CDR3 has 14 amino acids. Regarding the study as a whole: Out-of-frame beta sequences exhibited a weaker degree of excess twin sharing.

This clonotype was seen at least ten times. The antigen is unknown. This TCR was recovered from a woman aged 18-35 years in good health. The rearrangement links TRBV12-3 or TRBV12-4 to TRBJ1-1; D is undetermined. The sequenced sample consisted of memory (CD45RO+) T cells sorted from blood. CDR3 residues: CASSLRWLNTEAFF. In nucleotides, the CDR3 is TGTGCCAGCAGTCTCAGATGGTTGAACACTGAAGCTTTCTTT.